The 2 T cell receptor beta chains presented below share a single source sample, sequenced in a study of CD8 T cells in ankylosing spondylitis. TCRdb used MiXCR to reprocess the 5' RACE reads, holding one entry per CDR3 protein. The table shows 200,000 or so distinct CDR3 sequences, with 10% to 15% occurring only once. Material for sequencing was blood, either unsorted or a sorted T cell fraction (not recorded which). These receptors all come from a female donor with ankylosing spondylitis or in good health (not recorded which).

This clonotype was counted only a few times. The rearrangement uses TRBV12-3 or TRBV12-4 and TRBJ2-1, with unresolved D. Trimming shortened V by 0 bases and J by 2 bases, and 11 bases separated the two germline ends. The CDR3 spans 16 residues. This CDR3 is CASSLALSDAYNEQFF. For the CDR3, the DNA is TGTGCCAGCAGTTTAGCGCTAAGCGATGCCTACAATGAGCAGTTCTTC.

The chain is built from TRBV2 and TRBJ1-1; the D gene is possibly TRBD1 (5 bases). The germline V gene encodes CDR1 SNHLY and CDR2 FYNNEI. CDR3 length: 14 amino acids. Trimming stripped 3 bases from V and 6 bases from J, with 14 bases between. The CDR3 is CASSDSPGVSEAFF. The CDR3 nucleotides read TGTGCCAGCAGTGACAGTCCGGGGGTGTCTGAAGCTTTCTTT.